The 8 T cell receptor beta chains below were found in one sample sequenced in a study of T cells in Graves' hyperthyroidism and ophthalmopathy. The source material, RNA transcripts, was used to amplify TCR beta CDR3 regions. The HTBI set primed first-round TCR CDR3 RT-PCR. Each CDR3 protein is one row after TCRdb ran MiXCR on the multiplex PCR reads. The sample lists about 520,000 distinct CDR3 sequences, approximately 25% occurring once. The material sequenced was blood. These receptors were obtained from a woman aged 25 to 39 with Graves' ophthalmopathy.

This clonotype was counted at least ten times. This rearrangement joins TRBV6-2 or TRBV6-3 to TRBJ1-2; D not resolved. Germline CDR1 and CDR2: MNHEY and SVGEGT. CDR3 length: 15 amino acids. V was pared by 2 bases and J by 0 bases, with 10 bases between. This CDR3 is CASSYGGQTNYGYTF. Written as DNA, the CDR3 is TGTGCCAGCAGTTACGGCGGCCAAACTAACTATGGCTACACCTTC.

This clonotype came up many times. This chain links TRBV6-1 with TRBJ1-2; TRBD1 is a possible D gene (6 bases). The CDR3 length is 14 residues. Per the germline V gene, CDR1 is MNHNS and CDR2 is SASEGT. V was trimmed by 11 bases and J by 5 bases, leaving 21 bases between them. The CDR3 sequence: CASAEVPRGYGYTF. In DNA, the CDR3 is TGTGCCTCCGCTGAGGTTCCTAGGGGGTATGGCTACACCTTC.

Ten or more counts support this clonotype. CDR3 DNA sequence: TGTGCCAGCAGTTTGTGGGGGGAAGAAGAGACCCAGTACTTC. Its translation: CASSLWGEEETQYF. The chain recombines TRBV27 with TRBJ2-5; maybe TRBD2 (6 bases). The CDR3 extends over 14 amino acids. V lost 3 bases and J 3 bases, leaving 11 bases between the germline ends. CDR1 is MNHEY, CDR2 SMNVEV, per germline (reference sequence).

The chain is built from TRBV4-1 and TRBJ2-2; 12 bases map to TRBD1. The germline V gene has CDR1 MGHRA and CDR2 YSYEKL. V lost 4 bases and J lost 5; bases outside the gene matches: 5. The CDR3 is 16 amino acids. The CDR3: CASSRGTGGKTGELFF. In DNA, the CDR3 is TGCGCCAGCAGCCGAGGGACAGGGGGCAAAACCGGGGAGCTGTTTTTT.

The chain couples TRBV19 to TRBJ2-6; 11 nucleotides match TRBD1. Germline loops: CDR1 LNHDA, CDR2 SQIVND (reference sequence). V shed 7 bases and J 0 bases; nucleotides not matched to a gene: 5. The CDR3 has 17 amino acids. The CDR3 DNA sequence: TGTGCCAGTACCCGGACAGGGGGCCTCTCTGGGGCCAACGTCCTGACTTTC. Translated, it gives CASTRTGGLSGANVLTF.

The gene calls are TRBV10-2 and TRBJ1-5; D is perhaps TRBD1 (6 bases). This CDR3 region has 15 residues. V was trimmed by 8 bases and J by 6 bases, leaving 20 bases between them. The germline CDR1 and CDR2 sequences are WSHSY and SAAADI. In DNA form, the CDR3 reads TGCGCCAGCGGGGGGGCGAACAGGGCCGGTCAGCCCCAGCATTTT. Translation: CASGGANRAGQPQHF.

J is TRBJ2-1 and V is TRBV19; weak D call: TRBD1 (6 bases). The CDR3 consists of 13 residues. V was pared by 3 bases and J by 4 bases, with 7 bases between. Germline CDR1 and CDR2: LNHDA and SQIVND (reference sequence). This chain's CDR3 is CASSMDSYNEQFF. The CDR3 DNA is TGTGCCAGTAGTATGGACAGTTACAATGAGCAGTTCTTC. The full variable domain, in which reference TRBV19 and TRBJ2-1 provide the parts outside the CDR3, is DGGITQSPKYLFRKEGQNVTLSCEQNLNHDAMYWYRQDPGQGLRLIYYSQIVNDFQKGDIAEGYSVSREKKESFPLTVTSAQKNPTAFYLCASSMDSYNEQFFGPGTRLTVL.

At least ten counts were recorded for this clonotype. The CDR3 region is CASSPEGPSGGYTGELFF. The CDR3, as DNA: TGTGCCAGCAGCCCTGAGGGGCCTAGCGGGGGGTACACCGGGGAGCTGTTTTTT. This sequence joins TRBV4-2 and TRBJ2-2; 11 nucleotides line up with TRBD2. Germline V lookup: CDR1 LGHNA, CDR2 YNFKEQ. The CDR3 loop spans 18 amino acids. The V gene end was trimmed by 4 bases and the J gene end by 3 bases; junction bases not matched to a gene: 10.